The T cell receptor beta chain described here comes from a study of shared clonotypes between healthy human individuals. As for the study in general: CD4 naive cells filled three plates per donor, CD4 memory three, CD8 naive two and CD8 memory one.

Repertoires were generated with immunoSEQ multiplex PCR, while TCRdb's copy carries only in-frame clones and drops some. The sample yields roughly 1,100,000 clones, 60% to 80% seen once. Study-wide points: Naive subsets generally exceeded memory subsets in estimated richness. Rarefaction indicated that sorted-subset sequencing remained incomplete although depth was large.

Concerning this clone itself: The target antigen is unknown.

There are 14 residues in the CDR3. CDR1 SGHDT and CDR2 YYEEEE come from the germline V gene. V was pared by 0 bases and J by 5 bases, with 2 bases of the junction left unmatched. Sequencing used memory CD4+ T cells sorted from blood. This sample's subset: CD45RA-negative fraction. The receptor comes from a man between 18 and 29 years old in good health. This chain uses TRBV5-6 with TRBJ2-4; 7 bases are shared with TRBD1. The DNA of the CDR3 is TGTGCCAGCAGCTTGGTTGGACAGGAAAACATTCAGTACTTC. Protein product: CASSLVGQENIQYF.